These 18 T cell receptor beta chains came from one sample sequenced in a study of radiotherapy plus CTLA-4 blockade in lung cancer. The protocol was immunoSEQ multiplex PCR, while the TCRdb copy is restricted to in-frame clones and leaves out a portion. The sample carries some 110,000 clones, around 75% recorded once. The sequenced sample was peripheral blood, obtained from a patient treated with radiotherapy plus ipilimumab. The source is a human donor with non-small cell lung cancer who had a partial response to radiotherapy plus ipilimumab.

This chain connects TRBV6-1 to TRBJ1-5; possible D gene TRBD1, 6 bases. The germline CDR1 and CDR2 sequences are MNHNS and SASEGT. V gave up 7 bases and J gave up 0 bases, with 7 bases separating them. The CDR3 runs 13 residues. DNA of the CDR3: TGTGCCAGCAAGGACAGTAGCAATCAGCCCCAGCATTTT. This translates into CASKDSSNQPQHF.

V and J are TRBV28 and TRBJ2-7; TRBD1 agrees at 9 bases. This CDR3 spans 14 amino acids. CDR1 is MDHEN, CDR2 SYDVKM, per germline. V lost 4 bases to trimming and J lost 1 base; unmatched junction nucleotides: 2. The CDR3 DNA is TGTGCCAGCAGTTGGGACAGGGAATCCTACGAGCAGTACTTC. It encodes CASSWDRESYEQYF. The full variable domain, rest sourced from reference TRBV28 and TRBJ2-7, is DVKVTQSSRYLVKRTGEKVFLECVQDMDHENMFWYRQDPGLGLRLIYFSYDVKMKEKGDIPEGYSVSREKKERFSLILESASTNQTSMYLCASSWDRESYEQYFGPGTRLTVT.

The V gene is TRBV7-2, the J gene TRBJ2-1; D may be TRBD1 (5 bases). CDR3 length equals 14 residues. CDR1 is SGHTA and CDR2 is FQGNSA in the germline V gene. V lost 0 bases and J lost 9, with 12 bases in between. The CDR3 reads CASSLAPQGGEQFF. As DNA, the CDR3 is TGTGCCAGCAGCTTAGCCCCCCAGGGTGGTGAGCAGTTCTTC.

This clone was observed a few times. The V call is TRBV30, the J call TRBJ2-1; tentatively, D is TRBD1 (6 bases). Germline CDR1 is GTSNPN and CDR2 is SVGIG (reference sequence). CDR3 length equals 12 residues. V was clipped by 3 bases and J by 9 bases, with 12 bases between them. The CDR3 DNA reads TGTGCCTGGAGGCTACAGGACAGTGAGCAGTTCTTC. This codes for CAWRLQDSEQFF.

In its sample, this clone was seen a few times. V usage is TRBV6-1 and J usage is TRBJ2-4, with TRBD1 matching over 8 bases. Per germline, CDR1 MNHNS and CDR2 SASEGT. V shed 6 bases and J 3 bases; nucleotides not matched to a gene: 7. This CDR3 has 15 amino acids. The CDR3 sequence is CASRGTGGGKNIQYF. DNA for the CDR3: TGTGCCAGCAGGGGGACAGGCGGAGGCAAAAACATTCAGTACTTC.

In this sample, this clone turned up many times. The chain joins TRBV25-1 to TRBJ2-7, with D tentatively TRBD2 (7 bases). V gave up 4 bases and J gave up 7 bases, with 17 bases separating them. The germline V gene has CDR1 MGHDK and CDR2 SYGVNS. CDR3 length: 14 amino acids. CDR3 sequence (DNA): TGTGCCAGCAGTGGTCTAGGGGGGGCCGGAGAGCAGTACGTC. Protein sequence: CASSGLGGAGEQYV.

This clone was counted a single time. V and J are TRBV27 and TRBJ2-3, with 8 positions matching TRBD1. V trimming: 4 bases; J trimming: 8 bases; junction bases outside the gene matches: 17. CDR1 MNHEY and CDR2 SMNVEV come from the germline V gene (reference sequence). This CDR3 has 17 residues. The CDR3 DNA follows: TGTGCCAGCAGTTCAGGCCCAATAGGACAGGGTGGTAGTACGCAGTATTTT. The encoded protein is CASSSGPIGQGGSTQYF.

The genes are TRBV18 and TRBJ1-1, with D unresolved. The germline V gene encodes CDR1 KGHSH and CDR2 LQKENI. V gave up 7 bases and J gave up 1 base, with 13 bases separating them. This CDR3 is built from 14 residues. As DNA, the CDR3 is TGTGCCAGCTTGACCGCCGGAGCGAACACTGAAGCTTTCTTT. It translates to CASLTAGANTEAFF. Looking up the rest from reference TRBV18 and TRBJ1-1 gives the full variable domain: NAGVMQNPRHLVRRRGQEARLRCSPMKGHSHVYWYRQLPEEGLKFMVYLQKENIIDESGMPKERFSAEFPKEGPSILRIQQVVRGDSAAYFCASLTAGANTEAFFGQGTRLTVV.

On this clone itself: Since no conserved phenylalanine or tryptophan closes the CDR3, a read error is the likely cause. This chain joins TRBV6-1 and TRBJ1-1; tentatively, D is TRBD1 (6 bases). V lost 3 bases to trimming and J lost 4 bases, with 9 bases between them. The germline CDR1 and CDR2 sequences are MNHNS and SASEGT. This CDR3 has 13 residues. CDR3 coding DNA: TGTGCCAGCAGTGAGATAGGGGGCACTGAAGCTTTCTCT. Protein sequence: CASSEIGGTEAFS.

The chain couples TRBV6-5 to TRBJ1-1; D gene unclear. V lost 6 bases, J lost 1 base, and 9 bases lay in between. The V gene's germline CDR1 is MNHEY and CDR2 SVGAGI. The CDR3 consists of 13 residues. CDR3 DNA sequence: TGTGCCAGCAGGGAGGCCGGGAACACTGAAGCTTTCTTT. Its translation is CASREAGNTEAFF.

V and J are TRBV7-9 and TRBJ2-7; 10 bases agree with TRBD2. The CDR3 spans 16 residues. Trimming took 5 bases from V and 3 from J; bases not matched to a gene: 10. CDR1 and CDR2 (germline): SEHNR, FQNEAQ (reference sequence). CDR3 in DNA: TGTGCCAGCAGCGAATATCTGGCTAGCGGGAGCTACGAGCAGTACTTC. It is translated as CASSEYLASGSYEQYF. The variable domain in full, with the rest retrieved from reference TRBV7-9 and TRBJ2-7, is DTGVSQNPRHKITKRGQNVTFRCDPISEHNRLYWYRQTLGQGPEFLTYFQNEAQLEKSRLLSDRFSAERPKGSFSTLEIQRTEQGDSAMYLCASSEYLASGSYEQYFGPGTRLTVT.

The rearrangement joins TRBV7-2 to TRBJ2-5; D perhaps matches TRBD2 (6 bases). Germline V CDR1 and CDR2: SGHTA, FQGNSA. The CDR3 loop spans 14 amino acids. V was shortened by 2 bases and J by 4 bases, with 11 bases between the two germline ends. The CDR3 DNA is TGTGCCAGCAGCTTATACGGGAGTGGAGAGACCCAGTACTTC. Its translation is CASSLYGSGETQYF.

CDR3 in DNA: TGCGCCAGCAGTGAAGACAGGGGGAGTCAGCCCCAGCATTTT. Amino acids: CASSEDRGSQPQHF. V is TRBV5-1 and J is TRBJ1-5; 9 bases are a match to TRBD1. Germline assignment: CDR1 SGHRS and CDR2 YFSETQ. The length of the CDR3 is 14 residues. Germline trimming cut 5 bases from V and 6 bases from J; bases unmatched to any gene: 6.

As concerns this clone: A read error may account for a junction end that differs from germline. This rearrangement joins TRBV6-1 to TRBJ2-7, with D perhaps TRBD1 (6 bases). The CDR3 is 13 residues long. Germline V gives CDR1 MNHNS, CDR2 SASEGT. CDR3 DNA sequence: TGTGCCGTCGAGGACAGACCCTCCTGCGAGCAGTACTTC. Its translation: CAVEDRPSCEQYF.

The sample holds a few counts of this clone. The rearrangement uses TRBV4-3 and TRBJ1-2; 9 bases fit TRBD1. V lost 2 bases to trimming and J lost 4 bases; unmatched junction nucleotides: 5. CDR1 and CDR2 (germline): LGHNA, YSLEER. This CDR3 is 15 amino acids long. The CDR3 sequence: CASSQTGGTGYGYTF. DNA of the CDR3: TGCGCCAGCAGCCAAACAGGGGGCACGGGCTATGGCTACACCTTC.

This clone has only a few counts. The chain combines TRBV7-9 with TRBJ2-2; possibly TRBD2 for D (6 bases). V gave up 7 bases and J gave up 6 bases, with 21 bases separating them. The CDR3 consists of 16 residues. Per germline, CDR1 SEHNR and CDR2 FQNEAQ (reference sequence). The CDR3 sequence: CASTRLGSGASGELFF. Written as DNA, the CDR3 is TGTGCCAGCACCCGCTTGGGTAGCGGAGCTTCCGGGGAGCTGTTTTTT.

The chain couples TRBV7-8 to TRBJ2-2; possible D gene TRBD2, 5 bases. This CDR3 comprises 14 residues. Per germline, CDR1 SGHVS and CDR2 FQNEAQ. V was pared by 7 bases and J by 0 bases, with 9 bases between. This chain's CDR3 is CASKEAANTGELFF. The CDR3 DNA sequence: TGTGCCAGCAAGGAGGCTGCGAACACCGGGGAGCTGTTTTTT.

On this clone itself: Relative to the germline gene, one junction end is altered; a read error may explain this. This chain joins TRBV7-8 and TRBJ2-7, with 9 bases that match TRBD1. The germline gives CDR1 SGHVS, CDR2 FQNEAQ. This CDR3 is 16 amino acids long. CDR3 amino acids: CASSLAPGQGRGEQHF. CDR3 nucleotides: TGTGCCAGCAGCTTAGCCCCGGGACAGGGCCGAGGCGAGCAGCACTTC. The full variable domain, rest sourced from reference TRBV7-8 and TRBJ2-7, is GAGVSQSPRYKVAKRGQDVALRCDPISGHVSLFWYQQALGQGPEFLTYFQNEAQLDKSGLPSDRFFAERPEGSVSTLKIQRTQQEDSAVYLCASSLAPGQGRGEQHFGPGTRLTVT.